The clone carrying this T cell receptor (beta chain) was seen a single time. The sample is drawn from a study of OX40 agonist ivuxolimab in advanced cancers. TCRdb's table, derived via immunoSEQ multiplex PCR, lists solely in-frame clones and lacks some. Here the sample spans about 90,000 clones, about 83% being singletons. Trimming cost V 5 bases and J 4 bases, with 15 bases left between them. The germline CDR1 and CDR2 sequences are SGDLS and YYNGEE. This CDR3 is 14 amino acids long. The sample here was CD4+ or CD8+ T cells sorted from blood, taken in a trial of the OX40 agonist ivuxolimab. The V and J genes are TRBV9 and TRBJ2-5; D perhaps matches TRBD2 (7 bases). The clonotype comes from an adult with an advanced solid tumor such as melanoma, head and neck, liver or kidney cancer. The CDR3 loop reads CASSLGGLLETQYF. The DNA for the CDR3 is TGTGCCAGCAGTCTCGGGGGGCTCCTAGAGACCCAGTACTTC.